This T cell receptor (beta chain) is from a study of T-cell reconstitution after alpha-beta-depleted transplantation in children. This clonotype was observed many times. Its matching antigen is unknown. Germline V gene lookup returns CDR1 LGHNA and CDR2 YNFKEQ. The V and J ends lost 0 bases and 1 base, in that order; junction bases with no gene match: 7. CDR3 size: 18 residues. TCRbeta library preparation incorporated unique molecular identifiers. MiXCR was run by TCRdb on the PCR reads, yielding one entry per CDR3 protein. The repertoire holds about 110,000 distinct CDR3 sequences, with around 6.4% as singletons. Whole-study results and caveats: From surviving recipient T cells and thymic progenitors came the high day-60 TCRbeta diversity observed in some patients. Fresh T-cell production supplied most of the T-cell counts and diversity seen one year after transplant.

The chain couples TRBV4-2 to TRBJ2-3, with 10 positions matching TRBD2. Sequenced here: PBMCs, mostly from graft donor cells, sampled 360 days after TCRalphabeta/CD19-depleted stem cell transplant. This clonotype originated in a male patient aged 2 to 9 who had a stem cell transplant for acute lymphoblastic leukemia, so the T cells may come from the graft donor. CDR3 region: CASSQEEASGGGTDTQYF. CDR3 nucleotide sequence: TGTGCCAGCAGCCAAGAGGAGGCTAGCGGGGGTGGCACAGATACGCAGTATTTT.